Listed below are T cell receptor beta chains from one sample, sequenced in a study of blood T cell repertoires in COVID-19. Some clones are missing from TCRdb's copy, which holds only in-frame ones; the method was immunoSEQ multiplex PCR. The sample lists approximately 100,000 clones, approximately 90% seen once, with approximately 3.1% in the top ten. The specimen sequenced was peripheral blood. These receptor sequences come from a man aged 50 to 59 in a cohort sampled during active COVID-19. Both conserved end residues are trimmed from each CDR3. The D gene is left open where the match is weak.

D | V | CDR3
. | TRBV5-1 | ASSLYRDTDEQF
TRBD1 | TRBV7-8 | ASGPGQGSTEAF
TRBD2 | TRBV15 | ATSRRSGGAGNEQF
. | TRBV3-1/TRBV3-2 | ASSRDFSTDTQY
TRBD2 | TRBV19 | ASRPFDGGAANEQF
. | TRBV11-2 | ASSPWGESTDTQY
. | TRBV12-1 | ASSFRDRRANYGYT
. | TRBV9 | ASSAGQFNSPLH
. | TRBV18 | ASSPGRDTEAF
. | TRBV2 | ASSRETGGYT
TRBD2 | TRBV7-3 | ASSSDLGLAGARLY
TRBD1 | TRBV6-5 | ASSSTGQGGSPLH
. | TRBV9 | ASSWGVDQETQY
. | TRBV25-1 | ASSATVNTEAF
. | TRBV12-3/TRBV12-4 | ASSSGNQPQH
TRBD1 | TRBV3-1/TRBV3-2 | ASSLRQGKNNEQF
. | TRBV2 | ASSEGQNGYT
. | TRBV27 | ASSPQGWPDNEQF
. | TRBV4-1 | ASSPHAGGNQPQH
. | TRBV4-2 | ASSQPGGGRSPLH
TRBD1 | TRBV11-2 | ASSFWTGVTDTQY
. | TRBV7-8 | ASSLAQVVNTEAF
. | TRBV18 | ASSLRRIQETQY